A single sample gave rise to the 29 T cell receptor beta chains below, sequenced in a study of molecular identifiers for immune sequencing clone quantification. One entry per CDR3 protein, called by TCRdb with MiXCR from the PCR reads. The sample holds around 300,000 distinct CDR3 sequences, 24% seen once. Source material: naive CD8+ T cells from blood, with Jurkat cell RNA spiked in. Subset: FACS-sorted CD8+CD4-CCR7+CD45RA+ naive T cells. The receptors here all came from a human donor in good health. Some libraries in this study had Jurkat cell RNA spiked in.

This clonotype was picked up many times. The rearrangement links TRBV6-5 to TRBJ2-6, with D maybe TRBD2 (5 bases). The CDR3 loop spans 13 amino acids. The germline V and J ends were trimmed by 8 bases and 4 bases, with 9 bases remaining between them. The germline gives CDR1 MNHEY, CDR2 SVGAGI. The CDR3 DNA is TGTGCCAGCGGAGCGGTCGGGGCCAACGTCCTGACTTTC. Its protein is CASGAVGANVLTF.

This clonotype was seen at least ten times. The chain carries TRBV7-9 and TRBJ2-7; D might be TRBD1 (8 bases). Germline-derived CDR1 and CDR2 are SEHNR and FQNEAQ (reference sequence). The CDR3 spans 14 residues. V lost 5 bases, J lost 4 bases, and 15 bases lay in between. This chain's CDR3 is CASSHGQGGYEQYF. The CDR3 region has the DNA TGTGCCAGCAGCCACGGACAGGGAGGGTACGAGCAGTACTTC. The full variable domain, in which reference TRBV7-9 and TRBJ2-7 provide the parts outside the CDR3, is DTGVSQNPRHKITKRGQNVTFRCDPISEHNRLYWYRQTLGQGPEFLTYFQNEAQLEKSRLLSDRFSAERPKGSFSTLEIQRTEQGDSAMYLCASSHGQGGYEQYFGPGTRLTVT.

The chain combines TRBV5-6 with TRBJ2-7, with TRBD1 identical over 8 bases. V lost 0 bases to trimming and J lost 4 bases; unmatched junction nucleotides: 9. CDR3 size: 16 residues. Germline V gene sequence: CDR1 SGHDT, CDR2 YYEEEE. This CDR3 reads CASSLGPGQAMYEQYF. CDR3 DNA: TGTGCCAGCAGCTTGGGACCGGGACAGGCGATGTACGAGCAGTACTTC.

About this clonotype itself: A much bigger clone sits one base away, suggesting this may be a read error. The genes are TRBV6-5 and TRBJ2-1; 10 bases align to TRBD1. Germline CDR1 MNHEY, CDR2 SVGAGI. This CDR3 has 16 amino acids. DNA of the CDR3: TGTGCCAGCAGTTACGAAGGGACAGGGGTGGACAATGCGCAGTTCTTC. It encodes CASSYEGTGVDNAQFF.

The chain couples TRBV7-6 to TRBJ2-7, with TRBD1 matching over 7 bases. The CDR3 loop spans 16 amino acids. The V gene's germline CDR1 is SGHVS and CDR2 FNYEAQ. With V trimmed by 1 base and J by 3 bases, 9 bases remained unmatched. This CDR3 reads CASSLVRDSSSYEQYF. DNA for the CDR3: TGTGCCAGCAGCTTAGTTCGGGACAGCTCTAGCTACGAGCAGTACTTC.

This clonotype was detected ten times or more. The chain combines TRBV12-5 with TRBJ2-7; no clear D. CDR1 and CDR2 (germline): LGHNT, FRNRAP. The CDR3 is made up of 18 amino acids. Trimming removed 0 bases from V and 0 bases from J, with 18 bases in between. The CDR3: CASGLVALQPSSSYEQYF. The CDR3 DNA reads TGTGCTAGTGGTTTGGTAGCCCTTCAGCCGTCGAGCTCCTACGAGCAGTACTTC.

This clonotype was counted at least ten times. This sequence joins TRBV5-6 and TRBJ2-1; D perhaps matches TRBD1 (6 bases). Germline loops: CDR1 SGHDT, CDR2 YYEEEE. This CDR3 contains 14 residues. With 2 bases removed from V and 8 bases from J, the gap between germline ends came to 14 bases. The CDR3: CASSFWQGIHEQFF. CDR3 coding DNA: TGTGCCAGCAGCTTTTGGCAGGGGATCCATGAGCAGTTCTTC.

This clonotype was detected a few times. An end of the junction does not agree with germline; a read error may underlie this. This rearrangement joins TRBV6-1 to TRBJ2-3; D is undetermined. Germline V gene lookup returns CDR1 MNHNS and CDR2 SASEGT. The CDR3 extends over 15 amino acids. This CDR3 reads CASPSGTFSTDTRYF. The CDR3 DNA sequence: TGTGCCAGTCCCTCGGGCACTTTTAGCACAGATACGCGGTATTTT.

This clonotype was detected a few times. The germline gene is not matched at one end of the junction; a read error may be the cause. The CDR3 DNA follows: TGCAGCGCTGAAGTAGGGCTTGAAGCTTTCTTT. It translates to CSAEVGLEAFF. This chain joins TRBV29-1 and TRBJ1-1, with D unclear. This CDR3 contains 11 residues. Germline CDR1 reads SQVTM; CDR2 reads ANQGSEA.

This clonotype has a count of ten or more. Here the CDR3 reads CASSQETGGSYNEQFF. Written as DNA, the CDR3 is TGCGCCAGCAGCCAGGAGACAGGGGGCTCCTACAATGAGCAGTTCTTC. The genes are TRBV4-1 and TRBJ2-1; 9 bases map to TRBD1. This CDR3 is built from 16 residues. J gave up 0 bases and V 3 bases, and 3 bases lay outside the gene matches. From germline, CDR1 is MGHRA and CDR2 YSYEKL.

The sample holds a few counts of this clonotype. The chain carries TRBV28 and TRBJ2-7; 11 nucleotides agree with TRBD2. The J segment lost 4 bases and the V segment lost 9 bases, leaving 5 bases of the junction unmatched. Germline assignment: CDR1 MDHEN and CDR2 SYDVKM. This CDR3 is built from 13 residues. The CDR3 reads CASLGLAAYEQYF. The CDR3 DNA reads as TGTGCCAGTCTGGGACTAGCGGCTTACGAGCAGTACTTC. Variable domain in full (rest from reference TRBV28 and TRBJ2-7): DVKVTQSSRYLVKRTGEKVFLECVQDMDHENMFWYRQDPGLGLRLIYFSYDVKMKEKGDIPEGYSVSREKKERFSLILESASTNQTSMYLCASLGLAAYEQYFGPGTRLTVT.

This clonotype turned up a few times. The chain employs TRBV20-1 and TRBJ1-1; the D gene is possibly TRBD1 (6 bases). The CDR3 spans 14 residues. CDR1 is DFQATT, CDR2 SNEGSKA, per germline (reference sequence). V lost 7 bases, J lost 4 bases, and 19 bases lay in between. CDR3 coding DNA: TGCAGTGTCCGTACAGGGATTCTTGGCACTGAAGCTTTCTTT. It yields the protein CSVRTGILGTEAFF.

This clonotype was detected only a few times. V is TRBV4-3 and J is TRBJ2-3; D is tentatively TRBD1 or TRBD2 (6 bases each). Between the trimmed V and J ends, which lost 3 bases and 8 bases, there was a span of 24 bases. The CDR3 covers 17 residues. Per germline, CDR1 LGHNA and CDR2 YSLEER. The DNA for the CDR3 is TGCGCCAGCAGCCAGTTCTTTCAGACCACGGGGGCAGGTACGCAGTATTTT. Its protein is CASSQFFQTTGAGTQYF.

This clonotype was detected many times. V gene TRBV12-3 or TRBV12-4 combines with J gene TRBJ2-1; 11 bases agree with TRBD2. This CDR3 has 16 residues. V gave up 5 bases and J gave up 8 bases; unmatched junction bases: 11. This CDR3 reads CASSPLAGGPGYEQFF. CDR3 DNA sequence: TGTGCCAGCAGTCCTCTAGCGGGAGGTCCCGGTTATGAGCAGTTCTTC.

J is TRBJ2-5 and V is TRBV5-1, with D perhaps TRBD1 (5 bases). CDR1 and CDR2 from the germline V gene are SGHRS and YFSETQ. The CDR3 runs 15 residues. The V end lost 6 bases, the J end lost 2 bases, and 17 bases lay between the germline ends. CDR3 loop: CASTTGRGGQETQYF. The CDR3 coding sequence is TGCGCCAGCACCACGGGTAGGGGCGGACAAGAGACCCAGTACTTC.

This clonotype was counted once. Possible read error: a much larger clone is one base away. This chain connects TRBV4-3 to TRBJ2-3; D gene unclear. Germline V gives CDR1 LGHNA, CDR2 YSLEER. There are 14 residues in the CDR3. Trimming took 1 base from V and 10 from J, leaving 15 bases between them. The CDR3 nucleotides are TGCGCCAGCAGCCAAGGCTCCTTGGCGGATGCGCAGTATTTT. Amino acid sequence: CASSQGSLADAQYF.

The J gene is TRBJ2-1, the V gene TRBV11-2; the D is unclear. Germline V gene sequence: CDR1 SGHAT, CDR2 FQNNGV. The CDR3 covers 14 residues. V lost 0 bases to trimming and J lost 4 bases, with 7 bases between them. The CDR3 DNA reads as TGTGCCAGCAGCTTAGAGGCGGTATACAATGAGCAGTTCTTC. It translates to CASSLEAVYNEQFF.

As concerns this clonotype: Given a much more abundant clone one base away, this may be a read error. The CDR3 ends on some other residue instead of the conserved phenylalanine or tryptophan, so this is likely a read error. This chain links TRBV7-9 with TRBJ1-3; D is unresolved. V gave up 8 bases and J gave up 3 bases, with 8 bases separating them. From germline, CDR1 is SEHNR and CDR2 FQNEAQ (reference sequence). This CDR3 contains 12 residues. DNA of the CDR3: TGTGCCAGCCGCCCCATTGGAAACACCATATATCTT. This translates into CASRPIGNTIYL.

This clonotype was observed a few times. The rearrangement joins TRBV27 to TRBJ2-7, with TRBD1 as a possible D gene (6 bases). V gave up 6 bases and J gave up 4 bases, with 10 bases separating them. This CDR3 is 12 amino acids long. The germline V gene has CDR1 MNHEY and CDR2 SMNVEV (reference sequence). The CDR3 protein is CASRGTRYEQYF. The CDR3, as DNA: TGTGCCAGCAGAGGGACACGATACGAGCAGTACTTC.

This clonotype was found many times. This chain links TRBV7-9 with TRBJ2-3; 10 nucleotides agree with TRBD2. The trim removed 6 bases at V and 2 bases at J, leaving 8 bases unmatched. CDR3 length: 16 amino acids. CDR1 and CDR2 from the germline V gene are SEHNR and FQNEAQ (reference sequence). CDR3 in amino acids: CASRSLAGESTDTQYF. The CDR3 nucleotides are TGTGCCAGCAGATCTCTAGCGGGAGAATCCACAGATACGCAGTATTTT.

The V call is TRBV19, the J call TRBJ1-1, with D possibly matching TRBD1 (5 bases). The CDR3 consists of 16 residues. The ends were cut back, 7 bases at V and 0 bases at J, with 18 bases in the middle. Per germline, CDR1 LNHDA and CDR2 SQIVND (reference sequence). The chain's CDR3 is CASTLVGGDMNTEAFF. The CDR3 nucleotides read TGTGCCAGTACCCTCGTTGGAGGGGATATGAACACTGAAGCTTTCTTT.

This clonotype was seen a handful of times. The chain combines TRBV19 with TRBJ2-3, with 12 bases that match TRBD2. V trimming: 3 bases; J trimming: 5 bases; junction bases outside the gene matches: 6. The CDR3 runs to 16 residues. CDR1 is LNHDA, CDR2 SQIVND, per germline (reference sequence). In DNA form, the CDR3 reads TGTGCCAGTAGTATCCTAGCGGGAGGGCCGGGAGATACGCAGTATTTT. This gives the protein CASSILAGGPGDTQYF. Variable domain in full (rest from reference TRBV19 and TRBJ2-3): DGGITQSPKYLFRKEGQNVTLSCEQNLNHDAMYWYRQDPGQGLRLIYYSQIVNDFQKGDIAEGYSVSREKKESFPLTVTSAQKNPTAFYLCASSILAGGPGDTQYFGPGTRLTVL.

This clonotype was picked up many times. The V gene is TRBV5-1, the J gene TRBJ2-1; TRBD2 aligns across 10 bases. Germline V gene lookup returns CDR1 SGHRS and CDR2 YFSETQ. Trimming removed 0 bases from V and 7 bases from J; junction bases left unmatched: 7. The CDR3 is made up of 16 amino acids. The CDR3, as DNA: TGCGCCAGCAGCTTGGCCCGGACTAGCGGTACGAATGAGCAGTTCTTC. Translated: CASSLARTSGTNEQFF. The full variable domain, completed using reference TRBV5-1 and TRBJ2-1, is KAGVTQTPRYLIKTRGQQVTLSCSPISGHRSVSWYQQTPGQGLQFLFEYFSETQRNKGNFPGRFSGRQFSNSRSEMNVSTLELGDSALYLCASSLARTSGTNEQFFGPGTRLTVL.

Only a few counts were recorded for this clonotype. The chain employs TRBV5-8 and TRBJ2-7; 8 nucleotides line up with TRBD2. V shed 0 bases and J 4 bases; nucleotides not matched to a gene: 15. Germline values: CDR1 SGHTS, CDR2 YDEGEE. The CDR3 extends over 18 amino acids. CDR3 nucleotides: TGTGCCAGCAGCTTGGGACAAACCCTAGGTAGCGGGATATACGAGCAGTACTTC. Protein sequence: CASSLGQTLGSGIYEQYF.

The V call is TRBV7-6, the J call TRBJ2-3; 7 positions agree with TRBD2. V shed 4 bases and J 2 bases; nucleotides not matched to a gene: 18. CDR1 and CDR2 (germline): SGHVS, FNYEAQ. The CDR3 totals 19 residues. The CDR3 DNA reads TGTGCCAGCAGCTATAATTCACCCGGGACTACACGAGACACAGATACGCAGTATTTT. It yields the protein CASSYNSPGTTRDTDTQYF.

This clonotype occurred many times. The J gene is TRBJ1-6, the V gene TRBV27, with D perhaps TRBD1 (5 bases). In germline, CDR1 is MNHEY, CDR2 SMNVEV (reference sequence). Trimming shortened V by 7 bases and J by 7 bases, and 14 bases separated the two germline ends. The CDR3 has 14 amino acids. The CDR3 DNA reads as TGTGCCAGCACCCAATTTGGGGGAAATTCACCCCTCCACTTT. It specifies CASTQFGGNSPLHF.

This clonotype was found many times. This CDR3 is CASSLSHQETQYF. In DNA, the CDR3 is TGTGCCAGCAGTTTATCCCATCAAGAGACCCAGTACTTC. The chain is built from TRBV28 and TRBJ2-5; D is ambiguous. Trimming removed 1 base at V and 2 bases at J, with 5 bases between. Germline CDR1 reads MDHEN; CDR2 reads SYDVKM. CDR3 length: 13 amino acids.

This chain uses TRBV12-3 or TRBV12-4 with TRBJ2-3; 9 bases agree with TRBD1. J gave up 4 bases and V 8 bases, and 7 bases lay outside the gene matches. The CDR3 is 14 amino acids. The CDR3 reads CASHQQGASDTQYF. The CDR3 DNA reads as TGTGCCAGCCATCAACAGGGGGCGTCAGATACGCAGTATTTT.

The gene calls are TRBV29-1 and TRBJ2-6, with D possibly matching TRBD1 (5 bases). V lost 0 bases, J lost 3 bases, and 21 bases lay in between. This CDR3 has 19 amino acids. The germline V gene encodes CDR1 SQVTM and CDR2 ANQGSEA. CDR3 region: CSVEDPGAAKIFGANVLTF. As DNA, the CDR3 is TGCAGCGTTGAAGATCCTGGGGCAGCCAAGATCTTTGGGGCCAACGTCCTGACTTTC.